The T cell receptor beta chain under discussion was sequenced for a study of beta chain features in type 1 diabetes (dated by TCRdb to the late 2010s). Study-wide context: Mean age, gender distribution, total cell number and subset yield did not differ between patients and healthy donors. A total of 90 million to 130 million sorted cells were examined across all samples, and a strong correlation was observed between cell number per subset and RNA yield. Regulatory and stem cell-like memory subsets were obtained from only 8 patients and about 8 healthy donors, while naive and central memory subsets were obtained from all 30 or so donors. In the study, TCRB repertoires of sorted circulating CD4+ T cell subsets from recently diagnosed type 1 diabetes patients were compared with those of matched healthy donors.

What the research found in general, with its limitations: Fewer insertions and more nucleotide deletions at VDJ recombination sites were observed in patients with type 1 diabetes, implying thymic rearrangement abnormalities. Because small numbers of individuals were included in the HLA sub-analyses, any influence of HLA type on TCRB rearrangement was left unresolved. PCR might favor shorter templates, but patient and control samples were amplified and corrected together, so any skew would affect both groups equally. Naive, central memory and regulatory TCRB repertoires appeared to be more alike among patients than among healthy donors. Because cDNA was sequenced instead of genomic DNA, highly expressing activated cells could be over-represented, though the groups showed no difference in activation or CD3 levels. Type 1 diabetes patients showed a moderate but significant shortening of TCRB CDR3 length in all four CD4+ subsets.

After removal of 6 bases from V and 0 bases from J, the junction retains 2 bases not matched to a gene. The CDR3 covers 14 residues, taking in both the cysteine and the phenylalanine. Only the CDR3 part of the read is kept: 42 bases, read in frame from the first base. The CDR1 and CDR2 encoded by the germline V gene are MRHNA and SNTAGT. The High Capacity cDNA Reverse Transcription Kit was used to reverse transcribe all of the isolated RNA, meaning that expressed TCRB transcripts were what got sequenced. Deep immunoSEQ sequencing was applied to naive, central memory and regulatory T cell samples, giving an average of roughly 3.5 million total reads per sample. Sorted cells were lysed in RLT buffer, and RNA was extracted using DNase-treated RNeasy Micro or Mini kits according to cell number. Each cell subset was processed on its own to prevent cross-contamination, while patient and healthy donor samples were processed together. TCRB sequences were amplified from cDNA with the immunoSEQ multiplex PCR, producing 87-bp fragments spanning the CDR3 region. The amplicons were sequenced using the Illumina HiSeq platform. In the source study's methods: PCR bias was corrected computationally using synthetic template baselines, and reads within Hamming distance 2 were collapsed, with unmergeable singletons discarded. Reads were aligned against IMGT to assign V, D and J genes, CDR3 length and insertions or deletions at six rearrangement sites. Clonotype counts were normalized to sorted cell number within each subset before computing true diversity and Gini coefficients with the tcR R package. Repertoire sharing was quantified using the overlap coefficient calculated on TCRB nucleotide sequences. Out-of-frame TCRB sequences from naive cells were analyzed as a proxy for the pre-selection repertoire. Drawn from immuneACCESS, this table holds only the in-frame rearrangements with V and J called that TCRdb kept. Clones are partly lost; checked studies trace under half to an unresolved V gene and leave the rest unexplained. The V and J calls and the clone size are those of that table, but D and trimming were determined from the DNA. The sample profile shows roughly 300,000 clones; 13% to 15% of them were found once. The biggest ten clones account for approximately 0.015% of the sample.

In its sample, this clone was seen once. Its recognized antigen is unknown. No base quality information exists; no much larger clone differs at one position. Each donor gave one peripheral blood draw, averaging approximately 120 mL, which was collected into heparinised tubes. Using a panel that included CD45RO, CCR7, CD25, CD127, CD95 and CD27, naive, central memory, regulatory and stem cell-like memory CD4+ T cells were sorted on a BD FACSAria II. A purity above 95% was achieved for all sorted populations. PBMCs were isolated immediately by Lymphoprep density gradient centrifugation and stained directly without culture. So that batch effects would be minimized, each experiment stained and sorted samples in pairs, pairing one healthy donor with one patient.

The clonotype originates from a man aged 30-40 years with type 1 diabetes. In this chain, TRBV6-4 is recombined with TRBJ2-3, with TRBD2 matching 8 junction bases. Sequences were obtained from naive CD4+ T cells from blood. Reading the label with the study, this specimen's cell subset or site is: true naive CD4+ T cells. The CDR3 here reads CASSSSGSTDTQYF. The sequenced DNA is TGTGCCAGCAGCTCTAGCGGGAGCACAGATACGCAGTATTTT.